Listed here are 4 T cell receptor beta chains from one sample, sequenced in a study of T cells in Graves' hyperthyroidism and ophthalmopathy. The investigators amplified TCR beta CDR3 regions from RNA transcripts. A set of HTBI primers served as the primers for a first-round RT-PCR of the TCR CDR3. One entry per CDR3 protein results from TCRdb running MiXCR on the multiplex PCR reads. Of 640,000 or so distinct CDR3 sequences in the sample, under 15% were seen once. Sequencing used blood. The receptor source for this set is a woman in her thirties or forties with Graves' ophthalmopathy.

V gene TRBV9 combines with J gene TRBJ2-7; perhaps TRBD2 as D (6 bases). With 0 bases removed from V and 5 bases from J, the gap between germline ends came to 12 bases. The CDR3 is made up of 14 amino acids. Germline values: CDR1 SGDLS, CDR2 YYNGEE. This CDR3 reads CASSVETEGNEQYF. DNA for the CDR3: TGTGCCAGCAGCGTAGAAACGGAGGGGAACGAGCAGTACTTC.

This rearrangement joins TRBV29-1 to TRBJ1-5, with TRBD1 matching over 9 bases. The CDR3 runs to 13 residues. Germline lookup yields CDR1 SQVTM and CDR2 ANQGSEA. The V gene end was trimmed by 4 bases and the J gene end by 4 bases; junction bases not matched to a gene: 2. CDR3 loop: CSVGTGENQPQHF. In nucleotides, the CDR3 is TGCAGCGTTGGGACAGGGGAAAATCAGCCCCAGCATTTT.

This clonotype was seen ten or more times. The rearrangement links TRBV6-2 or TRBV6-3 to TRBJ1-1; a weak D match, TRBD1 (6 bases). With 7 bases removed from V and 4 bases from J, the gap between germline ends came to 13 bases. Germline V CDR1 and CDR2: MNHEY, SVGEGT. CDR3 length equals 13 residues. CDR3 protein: CASTYRVFTEAFF. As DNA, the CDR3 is TGTGCCAGCACCTACAGGGTCTTCACTGAAGCTTTCTTT.

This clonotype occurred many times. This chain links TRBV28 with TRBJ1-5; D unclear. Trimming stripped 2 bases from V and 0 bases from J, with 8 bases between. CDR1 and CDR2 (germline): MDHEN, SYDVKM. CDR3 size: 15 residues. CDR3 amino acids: CASSLQEYSNQPQHF. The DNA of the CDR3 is TGTGCCAGCAGTTTACAGGAATATAGCAATCAGCCCCAGCATTTT.